This T cell receptor beta chain was sequenced in a study of cytomegalovirus exposure and HLA in healthy donors. Overall study context: Genetic ancestry analysis placed 75% to 85% of the 410 or so donors that were genotyped in the Caucasian-associated cluster. Notes on the study in general: Presence/absence analyses assumed roughly uniform sequencing depth across donors. Earlier analysis looked at TCR beta V segments, and most were productive about 90% or about 30% of the time. Altogether, about 160 TCR beta chains were recorded as cytomegalovirus-associated.

The study ran its PCR with 60 Vbeta and 13 Jbeta primers. Sequencing used immunoSEQ multiplex PCR; TCRdb keeps in-frame clones, though not all of them. The data hold around 180,000 clones, with around 80% observed a single time. As concerns this clone: Its antigen is unidentified.

This CDR3 has 15 amino acids. Germline loops: CDR1 MNHEY, CDR2 SMNVEV (reference sequence). Trimming pared 3 bases from V and 0 bases from J, leaving 11 bases between. The sequence was obtained from a girl aged 2 to 9 in good health and CMV-seropositive. The chain carries TRBV27 and TRBJ1-1; D is ambiguous. The sequenced material came from PBMCs. The CDR3 protein is CASSLREGLNTEAFF. The CDR3 nucleotides are TGTGCCAGCAGTTTGAGAGAGGGCTTGAACACTGAAGCTTTCTTT.